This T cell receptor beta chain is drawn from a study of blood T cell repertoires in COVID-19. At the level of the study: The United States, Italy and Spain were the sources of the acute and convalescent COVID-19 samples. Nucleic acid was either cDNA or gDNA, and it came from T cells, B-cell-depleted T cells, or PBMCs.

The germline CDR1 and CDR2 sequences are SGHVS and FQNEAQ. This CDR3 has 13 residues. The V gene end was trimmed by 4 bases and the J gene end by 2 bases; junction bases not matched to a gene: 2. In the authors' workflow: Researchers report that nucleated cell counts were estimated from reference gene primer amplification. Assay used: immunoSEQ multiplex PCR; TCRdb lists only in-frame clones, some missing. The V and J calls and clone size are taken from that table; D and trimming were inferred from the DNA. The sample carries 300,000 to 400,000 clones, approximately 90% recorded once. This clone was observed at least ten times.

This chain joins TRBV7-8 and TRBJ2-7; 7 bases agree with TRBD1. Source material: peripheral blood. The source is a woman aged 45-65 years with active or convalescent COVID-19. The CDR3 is CASSSGQPYEQYF. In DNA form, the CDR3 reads TGTGCCAGCAGCTCGGGACAGCCCTACGAGCAGTACTTC. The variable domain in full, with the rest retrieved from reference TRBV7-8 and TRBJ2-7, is GAGVSQSPRYKVAKRGQDVALRCDPISGHVSLFWYQQALGQGPEFLTYFQNEAQLDKSGLPSDRFFAERPEGSVSTLKIQRTQQEDSAVYLCASSSGQPYEQYFGPGTRLTVT.